Below, 11 T cell receptor beta chains from the same sample are listed, as sequenced in a study of CD8+ T cells in alopecia areata. Extracted RNA was reverse transcribed, and the resulting cDNA served as sequencing template. Some clones are missing from TCRdb's copy, which holds only in-frame ones; the method was immunoSEQ multiplex PCR. The sample shows about 98,000 clones, under 45% of them seen only once. The specimen sequenced was CD4+ T cells sorted from blood. Receptors were obtained from a human donor with alopecia areata.

The chain links TRBV29-1 to TRBJ1-2; possible D gene TRBD1, 5 bases. V lost 6 bases and J 8 bases, leaving 22 bases between the germline ends. Germline V gene lookup returns CDR1 SQVTM and CDR2 ANQGSEA. The CDR3 length is 14 residues. CDR3 bases: TGCAGCGTGCGCCAACTCAGGGTTGGAGAAGGCTACACCTTC. Its protein product is CSVRQLRVGEGYTF.

In DNA form, the CDR3 reads TGTGCCAGCAGCCGACAGGGGCGGGAGACCCAGTACTTC. Translation: CASSRQGRETQYF. The rearrangement links TRBV7-2 to TRBJ2-5; the match to TRBD1 covers 8 bases. Unmatched junction bases numbered 4, after V lost 5 bases and J lost 5 bases. The CDR3 runs 13 residues. The germline gives CDR1 SGHTA, CDR2 FQGNSA.

This chain links TRBV9 with TRBJ2-1; possible D gene TRBD1, 6 bases. The CDR3 is 15 amino acids. Germline V gives CDR1 SGDLS, CDR2 YYNGEE. Trimming cost V 2 bases and J 2 bases, with 11 bases left between them. CDR3 sequence reads: CASSVKGDTYNEQFF. CDR3 in DNA: TGTGCCAGCAGCGTGAAAGGGGACACCTACAATGAGCAGTTCTTC.

The rearrangement links TRBV4-3 to TRBJ1-2; D is unclear. This CDR3 is 14 amino acids long. V was clipped by 0 bases and J by 4 bases, with 9 bases between them. Germline CDR1 LGHNA, CDR2 YSLEER. This CDR3 reads CASSQDQGVYGYTF. Written as DNA, the CDR3 is TGCGCCAGCAGCCAAGATCAAGGTGTCTATGGCTACACCTTC.

This rearrangement joins TRBV19 to TRBJ2-7; D is perhaps TRBD1 (8 bases). Germline CDR1 LNHDA, CDR2 SQIVND (reference sequence). V lost 8 bases and J 2 bases, leaving 16 bases between the germline ends. This CDR3 spans 14 amino acids. CDR3 sequence (DNA): TGTGCCAGTGGGGAGGGACAGGAGCCCTACGAGCAGTACTTC. Translating gives CASGEGQEPYEQYF.

The table lists this clone with a count of one. V usage is TRBV30 and J usage is TRBJ2-2; 8 nucleotides match TRBD2. This CDR3 region has 16 residues. Losses at the gene ends were 1 base for V and 3 bases for J; bases not matched to a gene: 7. CDR1 GTSNPN and CDR2 SVGIG come from the germline V gene (reference sequence). CDR3 protein: CAWSGGSGDHTGELFF. Written as DNA, the CDR3 is TGTGCCTGGAGTGGGGGTAGCGGGGATCACACCGGGGAGCTGTTTTTT. The entire variable domain, with the rest obtained from reference TRBV30 and TRBJ2-2, is as follows: SQTIHQWPATLVQPVGSPLSLECTVEGTSNPNLYWYRQAAGRGLQLLFYSVGIGQISSEVPQNLSASRPQDRQFILSSKKLLLSDSGFYLCAWSGGSGDHTGELFFGEGSRLTVL.

This clone was observed a few times. V gene TRBV9 combines with J gene TRBJ2-5; D gene unclear. This CDR3 is 15 amino acids long. Germline V gene lookup returns CDR1 SGDLS and CDR2 YYNGEE. Trimming took 4 bases from V and 2 from J, leaving 15 bases between them. DNA of the CDR3: TGTGCCAGCAGCACCTCGCCAGTCGGGCAAGAGACCCAGTACTTC. This gives the protein CASSTSPVGQETQYF.

The chain recombines TRBV2 with TRBJ2-1; 11 nucleotides align to TRBD1. With V trimmed by 9 bases and J by 8 bases, 15 bases remained unmatched. The germline gives CDR1 SNHLY, CDR2 FYNNEI. The CDR3 consists of 16 residues. Here the CDR3 reads CARKGGGDRGFDEQFF. The CDR3 DNA reads as TGTGCCAGGAAAGGCGGAGGGGACAGGGGGTTCGATGAGCAGTTCTTC.

This clone was seen just once. CDR3 sequence (DNA): TGTGCCAGCAGTTACTCGATTCAGTCAGCCCAGCCCCAGCATTTT. As protein: CASSYSIQSAQPQHF. The chain is built from TRBV6-5 and TRBJ1-5; no clear D gene. Trimming removed 0 bases from V and 7 bases from J, with 13 bases in between. This CDR3 contains 15 residues. Germline V gene sequence: CDR1 MNHEY, CDR2 SVGAGI.

The chain couples TRBV30 to TRBJ1-2; possible D gene TRBD1, 5 bases. V gave up 7 bases and J gave up 1 base, with 16 bases separating them. CDR1 is GTSNPN, CDR2 SVGIG, per germline (reference sequence). This CDR3 spans 14 amino acids. CDR3 sequence: CASRGQRNNYGYTF. The CDR3 DNA follows: TGTGCCTCAAGGGGCCAGCGAAATAACTATGGCTACACCTTC.

This chain links TRBV6-6 with TRBJ2-5; possibly TRBD2 for D (5 bases). Germline V gene data show CDR1 as MNHNY and CDR2 as SVGAGI (reference sequence). V dropped 11 bases and J dropped 1 base, with 14 bases sitting between them. The CDR3 covers 13 residues. CDR3 DNA sequence: TGTGCCCTATCGACCGGAGGCCAAGAGACCCAGTACTTC. As protein: CALSTGGQETQYF.